This T cell receptor (beta chain) was obtained from a study of OX40 agonist ivuxolimab in advanced cancers. General observations from the study: In a subset of nonresponders, normalized T-cell clonal expansion was also low.

Sequencing was performed with immunoSEQ multiplex PCR; in TCRdb, only in-frame clones are kept and a portion is missing. The sample has fewer than 85,000 clones; around 86% are singletons. In regard to this clone: Its target is not known.

This CDR3 has 15 amino acids. With V trimmed by 2 bases and J by 8 bases, 9 bases remained unmatched. The germline V gene has CDR1 LGHNA and CDR2 YSLEER. The TCR comes from an adult with an advanced solid tumor such as melanoma, head and neck, liver or kidney cancer. The chain combines TRBV4-3 with TRBJ1-5, with TRBD1 identical over 7 bases. This specimen was CD4+ or CD8+ T cells sorted from blood, taken in a trial of the OX40 agonist ivuxolimab. CDR3: CASSQQTGDREPQHF. CDR3 DNA: TGCGCCAGCAGCCAACAAACAGGGGATAGGGAGCCCCAGCATTTT.